These T cell receptor beta chains were read from a single sample in a study of beta chain features in type 1 diabetes. Using immunoSEQ multiplex PCR, the repertoire was profiled, and TCRdb retains in-frame clones only, with some absent. The table records around 340,000 clones, around 8% of them present only once. The sequenced sample consisted of central memory CD4+ T cells from blood. The receptors here all came from a young woman in good health. Both conserved end residues are part of each CDR3. A D gene is named only where the DNA matches it firmly. Size is omitted from some rows. Given values are once, few, many or a class for expanded clones.

CDR3 length	V gene	clone size	D gene	J gene	CDR3 protein	CDR3 DNA
12	TRBV5-4	NA	NA	TRBJ2-5	CASSTPQETQYF	TGTGCCAGCAGCACACCGCAAGAGACCCAGTACTTC
13	TRBV15	many	NA	TRBJ1-5	CATSGAVDQPQHF	TGTGCCACCAGCGGGGCGGTGGATCAGCCCCAGCATTTT
16	TRBV19	few	TRBD1	TRBJ2-2	CASSIDGTGGTGELFF	TGTGCCAGTAGTATAGATGGGACAGGGGGGACCGGGGAGCTGTTTTTT
13	TRBV5-1	NA	NA	TRBJ2-1	CASARLGNNEQFF	TGCGCCAGCGCACGGCTAGGGAACAATGAGCAGTTCTTC
12	TRBV16	many	NA	TRBJ2-7	CASSQSPYEQYF	TGTGCCAGCAGCCAATCACCTTACGAGCAGTACTTC
15	TRBV5-4	few	NA	TRBJ2-7	CASSLGGFRSYEQYF	TGTGCCAGCAGCTTGGGAGGGTTTCGGTCCTACGAGCAGTACTTC
14	TRBV28	many	NA	TRBJ1-1	CASRTLTGVGQAFF	TGTGCCAGCAGAACCTTGACGGGGGTGGGACAAGCTTTCTTT
15	TRBV28	few	TRBD2	TRBJ2-1	CASSSLAGVSDEQFF	TGTGCCAGCAGTTCACTAGCGGGAGTATCAGATGAGCAGTTCTTC
16	TRBV7-9	NA	TRBD1	TRBJ2-1	CASSPRDSHRGNEQFF	TGTGCCAGCAGCCCCCGGGACAGTCATCGGGGCAATGAGCAGTTCTTC
14	TRBV5-1	NA	NA	TRBJ2-3	CASTPGRRTDTQYF	TGCGCCAGCACCCCGGGGCGGCGCACAGATACGCAGTATTTT
14	TRBV11-3	NA	TRBD2	TRBJ2-1	CASSSGRAYNEQFF	TGTGCCAGCAGCAGCGGGAGGGCCTACAATGAGCAGTTCTTC
14	TRBV18	few	NA	TRBJ1-5	CASSPAGRGQPQHF	TGTGCCAGCTCACCAGCGGGGAGAGGGCAGCCCCAGCATTTT
14	TRBV4-3	NA	TRBD2	TRBJ2-3	CASSPGLGEDTQYF	TGCGCCAGCAGCCCGGGACTAGGCGAAGATACGCAGTATTTT
13	TRBV5-6	many	NA	TRBJ1-1	CASSLGRPTEAFF	TGTGCCAGCAGCTTGGGACGTCCCACTGAAGCTTTCTTT
13	TRBV7-9	few	NA	TRBJ1-6	CASSFRENSPLHF	TGTGCCAGCAGCTTCAGGGAGAATTCACCCCTCCACTTT
15	TRBV6-5	NA	TRBD1	TRBJ1-2	CASSYSGQGYDGYTF	TGTGCCAGCAGTTACTCGGGACAGGGGTATGACGGCTACACCTTC